The 23 T cell receptor beta chains below come from one sample, sequenced in a study of blood T cell repertoires in COVID-19. Repertoires were generated with immunoSEQ multiplex PCR, while TCRdb's copy carries only in-frame clones and drops some. This table holds some 170,000 clones, 87% found once. Sequenced material: peripheral blood. The receptors derive from an older woman who had recovered from COVID-19.

This chain links TRBV28 with TRBJ1-4, with D perhaps TRBD1 (5 bases). From germline, CDR1 is MDHEN and CDR2 SYDVKM. The CDR3 runs to 12 residues. The V and J ends lost 5 bases and 6 bases respectively, with 7 bases between them. CDR3: CASSTGYEKLFF. The CDR3 nucleotides read TGTGCCAGCAGTACAGGCTATGAAAAACTGTTTTTT.

The chain recombines TRBV2 with TRBJ1-2; TRBD1 matches 10 bases. Germline CDR1 and CDR2: SNHLY and FYNNEI. V was pared by 6 bases and J by 8 bases, with 3 bases of the junction left unmatched. The CDR3 has 12 residues. CDR3 loop: CASRGTGDGYTF. As DNA, the CDR3 is TGTGCCAGCAGGGGGACAGGGGACGGCTACACCTTC.

This chain links TRBV7-2 with TRBJ2-7, with D maybe TRBD1 (6 bases). The germline CDR1 and CDR2 sequences are SGHTA and FQGNSA. The ends were cut back, 0 bases at V and 3 bases at J, with 6 bases in the middle. The CDR3 runs to 13 residues. CDR3 sequence: CASSLAGGYEQYF. The CDR3 coding sequence is TGTGCCAGCAGCTTAGCAGGGGGCTACGAGCAGTACTTC.

V usage is TRBV9 and J usage is TRBJ2-3, with 14 bases identical to TRBD2. The germline V gene has CDR1 SGDLS and CDR2 YYNGEE. The CDR3 runs 16 residues. With V trimmed by 4 bases and J by 5 bases, 6 bases remained unmatched. The CDR3 here is CASSTRLAGGQDTQYF. The CDR3 region has the DNA TGTGCCAGCAGCACCCGACTAGCGGGGGGGCAAGATACGCAGTATTTT.

CDR3 residues: CASSLERGGTDTQYF. CDR3 coding DNA: TGTGCCAGCAGCTTAGAGCGGGGGGGCACAGATACGCAGTATTTT. The chain links TRBV13 to TRBJ2-3, with 9 nucleotides matching TRBD2. CDR1 is PRHDT and CDR2 is FYEKMQ in the germline V gene (reference sequence). V trimming: 1 base; J trimming: 1 base; junction bases outside the gene matches: 0. The CDR3 is 15 residues long.

This clone was counted only a few times. The genes are TRBV5-1 and TRBJ2-3; 9 nucleotides line up with TRBD2. The germline gives CDR1 SGHRS, CDR2 YFSETQ. V trimming: 5 bases; J trimming: 3 bases; junction bases outside the gene matches: 4. The length of the CDR3 is 14 residues. In DNA, the CDR3 is TGCGCCAGCAGGGCGACTAGCGGAACAGATACGCAGTATTTT. It is translated as CASRATSGTDTQYF.

The gene calls are TRBV2 and TRBJ2-7; D gene uncertain. Per the germline V gene, CDR1 is SNHLY and CDR2 is FYNNEI. The V and J ends lost 8 bases and 1 base respectively, with 12 bases between them. The CDR3 contains 13 residues. The CDR3 DNA follows: TGTGCCAGCTGGAAAGAGGAGTCCTACGAGCAGTACTTC. Its translation is CASWKEESYEQYF.

The genes are TRBV28 and TRBJ2-5; 7 nucleotides match TRBD1. Germline assignment: CDR1 MDHEN and CDR2 SYDVKM. Trimming at V came to 6 bases and at J to 7 bases, leaving 17 bases not matched to a gene. CDR3 length: 16 residues. DNA for the CDR3: TGTGCCAGCAGCTACCCAGGCCGGACAGGCTTCGGGACCCAGTACTTC. This gives the protein CASSYPGRTGFGTQYF.

This chain joins TRBV7-9 and TRBJ2-1; 11 bases map to TRBD2. With V trimmed by 5 bases and J by 5 bases, 8 bases remained unmatched. This CDR3 is built from 16 residues. Germline loops: CDR1 SEHNR, CDR2 FQNEAQ (reference sequence). The CDR3 nucleotides are TGTGCCAGCAGCGCGCCACTAGCGGGGGTTAACAATGAGCAGTTCTTC. It encodes CASSAPLAGVNNEQFF.

This clone occurred a few times. The chain uses TRBV4-2 and TRBJ1-2; a possible D gene is TRBD1 (6 bases). Germline V CDR1 and CDR2: LGHNA, YNFKEQ. This CDR3 spans 14 amino acids. Deletions cut 6 bases from V and 7 bases from J, with 18 bases between. Here the CDR3 DNA reads TGTGCCAGCAGACTACTGGGGGGGGCCGCTGGCTACACCTTC. Its translation: CASRLLGGAAGYTF.

The V gene is TRBV10-2, the J gene TRBJ2-1; 9 bases agree with TRBD2. The V and J ends lost 0 bases and 0 bases, in that order; junction bases with no gene match: 3. Germline V CDR1 and CDR2: WSHSY, SAAADI. The CDR3 contains 17 residues. CDR3 in amino acids: CASSESAGGSSYNEQFF. CDR3 in DNA: TGCGCCAGCAGTGAGTCTGCGGGGGGGAGCTCCTACAATGAGCAGTTCTTC.

The chain recombines TRBV5-1 with TRBJ2-3, with TRBD1 matching over 7 bases. Trimming removed 4 bases from V and 4 bases from J; junction bases left unmatched: 3. Germline V gives CDR1 SGHRS, CDR2 YFSETQ. This CDR3 contains 13 residues. The CDR3 nucleotides are TGCGCCAGCAGCCAACAGGGGCCAGATACGCAGTATTTT. Its translation is CASSQQGPDTQYF.

This sequence joins TRBV3-1 (or the pseudogene TRBV3-2) and TRBJ1-4; D gene ambiguous. CDR1 is LGHDT and CDR2 is YNNKEL in the germline V gene (reference sequence). The germline V and J ends were trimmed by 2 bases and 5 bases, with 6 bases remaining between them. CDR3 length equals 13 residues. The CDR3 DNA reads as TGTGCCAGCAGCCAAAACACCAATGAAAAACTGTTTTTT. It translates to CASSQNTNEKLFF.

The chain combines TRBV2 with TRBJ2-1; tentative D call: TRBD2 (5 bases). V lost 6 bases and J 8 bases, leaving 17 bases between the germline ends. There are 14 residues in the CDR3. The germline V gene has CDR1 SNHLY and CDR2 FYNNEI. The CDR3, as DNA: TGTGCCAGCAGGACGCTTTGGGGAGTCGATGAGCAGTTCTTC. Translation: CASRTLWGVDEQFF.

The rearrangement joins TRBV24-1 to TRBJ2-5; 10 nucleotides align to TRBD2. This CDR3 is built from 16 residues. The germline V gene encodes CDR1 KGHDR and CDR2 SFDVKD. V was pared by 6 bases and J by 3 bases, with 9 bases of the junction left unmatched. As DNA, the CDR3 is TGTGCCACCAGTAGGCTAAGCGGGGGGGCCGAAGAGACCCAGTACTTC. Translated, it gives CATSRLSGGAEETQYF.

The rearrangement joins TRBV28 to TRBJ2-6; 9 bases fit TRBD2. Germline V gene data show CDR1 as MDHEN and CDR2 as SYDVKM. This CDR3 spans 16 amino acids. Trimming cost V 6 bases and J 4 bases; bases outside gene matches: 7. The CDR3 DNA follows: TGTGCCAGCAGCTCACGGCGGGGGGGCGGGGCCAACGTCCTGACTTTC. Translating it yields CASSSRRGGGANVLTF.

The J gene is TRBJ1-1, the V gene TRBV6-2 or TRBV6-3, with 8 nucleotides matching TRBD1. CDR3 length equals 13 residues. V lost 1 base, J lost 8 bases, and 3 bases stayed unmatched. The germline CDR1 and CDR2 sequences are MNHEY and SVGEGT. CDR3 in amino acids: CASSYFQGAEAFF. In DNA, the CDR3 is TGTGCCAGCAGTTACTTCCAGGGGGCGGAAGCTTTCTTT.

The CDR3 reads CASSLVGRGFVYTEAFF. The CDR3 nucleotides are TGTGCCAGCAGCTTAGTTGGGAGAGGGTTCGTGTACACTGAAGCTTTCTTT. The rearrangement uses TRBV11-2 and TRBJ1-1; D is unclear. Per the germline V gene, CDR1 is SGHAT and CDR2 is FQNNGV. This CDR3 is 17 amino acids long. Trimming took 1 base from V and 3 from J, leaving 18 bases between them.

The V call is TRBV6-5, the J call TRBJ2-7; TRBD2 matches at 8 bases. CDR3 size: 13 residues. CDR1 MNHEY and CDR2 SVGAGI come from the germline V gene. V gave up 6 bases and J gave up 6 bases; unmatched junction bases: 7. The CDR3 loop reads CASSSGGASEQYF. CDR3 sequence (DNA): TGTGCCAGCAGCAGCGGGGGAGCTTCCGAGCAGTACTTC.

The chain couples TRBV6-5 to TRBJ1-2, with 11 nucleotides matching TRBD1. Per the germline V gene, CDR1 is MNHEY and CDR2 is SVGAGI. CDR3 length equals 14 residues. The V and J ends lost 5 bases and 8 bases, in that order; junction bases with no gene match: 7. CDR3 DNA sequence: TGTGCCAGCAGTAGTGGACAGGGGGCAAGGGGCTACACCTTC. Amino acid sequence: CASSSGQGARGYTF.

The gene calls are TRBV4-2 and TRBJ2-3; 7 positions match TRBD2. V lost 0 bases, J lost 3 bases, and 3 bases stayed unmatched. The CDR3 extends over 15 amino acids. Germline CDR1 and CDR2: LGHNA and YNFKEQ. The CDR3 sequence: CASSQEWGGTDTQYF. Written as DNA, the CDR3 is TGTGCCAGCAGCCAAGAATGGGGGGGGACAGATACGCAGTATTTT.

The chain links TRBV28 to TRBJ1-4; D not certain. The germline gives CDR1 MDHEN, CDR2 SYDVKM. Trimming took off 7 bases at V and 6 bases at J, with 12 bases between the two ends. This CDR3 is 13 amino acids long. The DNA of the CDR3 is TGTGCCAGCACCCCGCGGTCCTATGAAAAACTGTTTTTT. Translated: CASTPRSYEKLFF.

The chain combines TRBV5-8 with TRBJ1-5, with 7 bases that match TRBD1. Germline values: CDR1 SGHTS, CDR2 YDEGEE. CDR3 size: 14 residues. V shed 1 base and J 6 bases; nucleotides not matched to a gene: 4. The CDR3: CASSLSGGGQPQHF. The CDR3 DNA is TGTGCCAGCAGCTTGTCAGGGGGAGGTCAGCCCCAGCATTTT.